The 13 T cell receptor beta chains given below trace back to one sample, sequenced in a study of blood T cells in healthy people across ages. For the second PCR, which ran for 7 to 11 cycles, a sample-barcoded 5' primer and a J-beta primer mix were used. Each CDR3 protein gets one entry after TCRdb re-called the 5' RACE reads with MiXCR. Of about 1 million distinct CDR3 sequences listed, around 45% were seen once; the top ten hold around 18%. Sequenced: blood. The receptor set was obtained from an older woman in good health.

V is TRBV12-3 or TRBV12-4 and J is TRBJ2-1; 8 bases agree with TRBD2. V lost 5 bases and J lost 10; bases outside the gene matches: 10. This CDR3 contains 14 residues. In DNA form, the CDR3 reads TGTGCCAGCAGTAAAAGCGGGGGCAATGAAGAGCAGTTCTTC. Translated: CASSKSGGNEEQFF.

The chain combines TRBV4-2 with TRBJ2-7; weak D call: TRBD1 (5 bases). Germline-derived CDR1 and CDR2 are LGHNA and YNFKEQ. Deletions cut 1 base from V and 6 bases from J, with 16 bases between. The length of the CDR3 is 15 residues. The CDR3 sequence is CASSQASSGAGEQYF. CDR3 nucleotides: TGTGCCAGCAGCCAAGCCTCCAGTGGGGCCGGCGAGCAGTACTTC.

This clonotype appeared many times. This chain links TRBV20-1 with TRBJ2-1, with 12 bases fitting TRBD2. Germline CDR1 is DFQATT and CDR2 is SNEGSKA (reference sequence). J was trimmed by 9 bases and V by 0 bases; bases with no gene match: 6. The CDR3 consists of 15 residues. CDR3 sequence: CSARDPSGRATEQFF. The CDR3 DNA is TGCAGTGCTAGAGACCCTAGCGGGAGGGCCACTGAGCAGTTCTTC.

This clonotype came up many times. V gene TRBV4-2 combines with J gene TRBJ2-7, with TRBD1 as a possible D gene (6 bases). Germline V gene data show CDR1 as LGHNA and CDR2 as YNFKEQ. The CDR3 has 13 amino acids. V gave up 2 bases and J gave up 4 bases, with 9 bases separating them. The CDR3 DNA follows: TGTGCCAGCAGCCAAAAACAGGGATACGAGCAGTACTTC. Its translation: CASSQKQGYEQYF.

The CDR3 bases are TGTGCCTCGCAGGGCAGTCTTTATGGCTACACCTTC. It codes for CASQGSLYGYTF. The V and J genes are TRBV11-2 and TRBJ1-2; weak D call: TRBD1 (5 bases). The V end was cut by 11 bases, the J end by 5 bases, with 15 bases between. There are 12 residues in the CDR3. CDR1 and CDR2 from the germline V gene are SGHAT and FQNNGV. Full variable domain (missing parts from reference TRBV11-2 and TRBJ1-2): EAGVAQSPRYKIIEKRQSVAFWCNPISGHATLYWYQQILGQGPKLLIQFQNNGVVDDSQLPKDRFSAERLKGVDSTLKIQPAKLEDSAVYLCASQGSLYGYTFGSGTRLTVV.

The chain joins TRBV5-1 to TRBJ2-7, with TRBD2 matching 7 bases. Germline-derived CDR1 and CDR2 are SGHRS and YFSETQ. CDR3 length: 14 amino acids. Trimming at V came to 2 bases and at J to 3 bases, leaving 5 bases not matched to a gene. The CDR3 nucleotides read TGCGCCAGCAGCTTTGGGGGAGGGTTCTACGAGCAGTACTTC. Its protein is CASSFGGGFYEQYF.

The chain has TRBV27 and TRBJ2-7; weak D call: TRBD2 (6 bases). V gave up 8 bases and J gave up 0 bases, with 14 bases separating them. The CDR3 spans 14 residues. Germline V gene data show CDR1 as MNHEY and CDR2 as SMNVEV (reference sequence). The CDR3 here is CASGAVGSSYEQYF. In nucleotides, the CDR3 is TGTGCCAGCGGAGCCGTCGGGAGCTCCTACGAGCAGTACTTC.

The CDR3: CSARVPDGTEAFF. The CDR3 coding sequence is TGCAGTGCTAGAGTCCCGGACGGCACTGAAGCTTTCTTT. The chain recombines TRBV20-1 with TRBJ1-1; D unresolved. Trimming pared 1 base from V and 4 bases from J, leaving 10 bases between. CDR1 DFQATT and CDR2 SNEGSKA come from the germline V gene (reference sequence). The CDR3 is 13 amino acids.

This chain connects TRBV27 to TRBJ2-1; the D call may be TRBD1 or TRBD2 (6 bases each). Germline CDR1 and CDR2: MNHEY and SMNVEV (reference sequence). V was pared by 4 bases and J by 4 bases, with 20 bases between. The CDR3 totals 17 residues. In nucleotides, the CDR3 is TGTGCCAGCAGTTCCCTAAGTATGGGGGGCGGGTACAATGAGCAGTTCTTC. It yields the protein CASSSLSMGGGYNEQFF.

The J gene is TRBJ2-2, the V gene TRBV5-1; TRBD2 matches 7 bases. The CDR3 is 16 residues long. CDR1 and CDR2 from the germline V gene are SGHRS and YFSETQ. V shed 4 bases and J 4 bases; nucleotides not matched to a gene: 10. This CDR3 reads CASSTGTKAITGELFF. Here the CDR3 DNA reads TGCGCCAGCAGCACCGGGACTAAGGCTATCACCGGGGAGCTGTTTTTT. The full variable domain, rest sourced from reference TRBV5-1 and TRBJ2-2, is KAGVTQTPRYLIKTRGQQVTLSCSPISGHRSVSWYQQTPGQGLQFLFEYFSETQRNKGNFPGRFSGRQFSNSRSEMNVSTLELGDSALYLCASSTGTKAITGELFFGEGSRLTVL.

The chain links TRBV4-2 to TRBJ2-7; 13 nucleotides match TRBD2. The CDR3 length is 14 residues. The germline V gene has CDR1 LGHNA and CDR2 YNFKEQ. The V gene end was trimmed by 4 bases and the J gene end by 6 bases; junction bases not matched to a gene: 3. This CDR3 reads CASSPGLAGSEQYF. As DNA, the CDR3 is TGTGCCAGCAGCCCGGGACTAGCGGGAAGCGAGCAGTACTTC.

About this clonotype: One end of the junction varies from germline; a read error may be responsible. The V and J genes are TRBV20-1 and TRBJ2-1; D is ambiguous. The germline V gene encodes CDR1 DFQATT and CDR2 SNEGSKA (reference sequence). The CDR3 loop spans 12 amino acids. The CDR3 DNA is TGCAGTGCTAGGCCCCTGGTGGATGAGCGGTTCTTC. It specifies CSARPLVDERFF.

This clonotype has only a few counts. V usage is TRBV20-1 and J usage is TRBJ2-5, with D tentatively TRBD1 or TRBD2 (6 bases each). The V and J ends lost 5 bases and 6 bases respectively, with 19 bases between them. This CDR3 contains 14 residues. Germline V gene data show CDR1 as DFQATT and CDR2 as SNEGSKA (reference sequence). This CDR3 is CSASKMGGKKTQYF. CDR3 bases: TGCAGTGCTTCAAAGATGGGGGGCAAGAAGACCCAGTACTTC.